Following are 28 T cell receptor beta chains from one sample sequenced in a study of blood T cell repertoires in COVID-19. Profiled with immunoSEQ multiplex PCR; TCRdb holds only in-frame clones, not every one. Counted here are about 120,000 clones, roughly 85% occurring once; the ten biggest clones make up approximately 11%. The sequencing input was peripheral blood. The receptor set was obtained from a man of 80 years or more with acute or convalescent COVID-19.

The rearrangement uses TRBV19 and TRBJ1-1, with 9 nucleotides matching TRBD1. CDR3 length equals 13 residues. The trim removed 6 bases at V and 1 base at J, leaving 0 bases unmatched. Germline loops: CDR1 LNHDA, CDR2 SQIVND (reference sequence). The DNA for the CDR3 is TGTGCCAGTAGGGACAGGGGGAACACTGAAGCTTTCTTT. Its protein product is CASRDRGNTEAFF.

The CDR3 spells CASSLGTGGNYGYTF. CDR3 coding DNA: TGCGCCAGCAGCTTGGGGACAGGGGGCAACTATGGCTACACCTTC. J is TRBJ1-2 and V is TRBV5-1; 11 positions match TRBD1. This CDR3 spans 15 amino acids. J gave up 2 bases and V 0 bases, and 0 bases lay outside the gene matches. Germline values: CDR1 SGHRS, CDR2 YFSETQ.

The gene calls are TRBV27 and TRBJ1-1; 7 positions match TRBD1. The CDR3 length is 14 residues. The V and J ends lost 4 bases and 5 bases, in that order; junction bases with no gene match: 7. Germline V CDR1 and CDR2: MNHEY, SMNVEV (reference sequence). CDR3 DNA sequence: TGTGCCAGCAGTTATAACAGGGGAAATACTGAAGCTTTCTTT. Its translation: CASSYNRGNTEAFF.

V and J are TRBV25-1 and TRBJ2-7; no clear D. CDR1 and CDR2 from the germline V gene are MGHDK and SYGVNS. Trimming left V 5 bases short and J 3 bases short, with 11 bases between. This CDR3 is built from 13 residues. CDR3: CASSPGYYYEQYF. As DNA, the CDR3 is TGTGCCAGCAGTCCCGGTTATTACTACGAGCAGTACTTC.

The rearrangement joins TRBV18 to TRBJ1-6, with 10 bases lining up with TRBD1. CDR1 and CDR2 (germline): KGHSH, LQKENI. The CDR3 totals 16 residues. Unmatched junction bases numbered 5, after V lost 0 bases and J lost 9 bases. CDR3 DNA sequence: TGTGCCAGCTCACCACCGAATCGGACAGGGGGTTCACCCCTCCACTTT. Protein product: CASSPPNRTGGSPLHF.

This chain uses TRBV5-4 with TRBJ2-3, with a possible D match to TRBD2 (7 bases). Germline V gene data show CDR1 as SGHNT and CDR2 as YYREEE (reference sequence). The CDR3 extends over 16 amino acids. V was shortened by 4 bases and J by 2 bases, with 17 bases between the two germline ends. CDR3 amino acids: CASSGIGGGVTDTQYF. CDR3 nucleotide sequence: TGTGCCAGCAGCGGGATAGGGGGGGGCGTCACAGATACGCAGTATTTT.

V usage is TRBV18 and J usage is TRBJ2-5, with a weak D call TRBD2 (7 bases). CDR3 length: 14 amino acids. Germline CDR1 KGHSH, CDR2 LQKENI. Trimming pared 3 bases from V and 6 bases from J, leaving 14 bases between. The CDR3 nucleotides are TGTGCCAGCTCACCGGAGCTGGGGGGGCAGACCCAGTACTTC. Translated: CASSPELGGQTQYF.

V gene TRBV15 combines with J gene TRBJ1-4; D is possibly TRBD1 (6 bases). The CDR3 is 15 residues long. V dropped 5 bases and J dropped 5 bases, with 15 bases sitting between them. CDR1 LNHNV and CDR2 YYDKDF come from the germline V gene (reference sequence). This chain's CDR3 is CATSFSGVSNEKLFF. The CDR3 bases are TGTGCCACCAGCTTTTCAGGGGTTTCGAATGAAAAACTGTTTTTT.

The chain has TRBV10-1 and TRBJ1-1, with D perhaps matching TRBD1 (5 bases). CDR3 length: 13 residues. Deletions cut 9 bases from V and 0 bases from J, with 11 bases between. The germline V gene has CDR1 WNHNN and CDR2 SYGVQD (reference sequence). Here the CDR3 DNA reads TGCGCCAGTTCCCAGGGAATGAACACTGAAGCTTTCTTT. Translated, it gives CASSQGMNTEAFF.

The chain is built from TRBV6-6 and TRBJ2-3; D may be TRBD1 (5 bases). V was cut by 7 bases and J by 0 bases, with 14 bases left in between. Germline CDR1 is MNHNY and CDR2 is SVGAGI (reference sequence). The CDR3 contains 15 residues. The CDR3 spells CASKNLAGSTDTQYF. In DNA form, the CDR3 reads TGTGCCAGCAAAAACCTGGCAGGGAGCACAGATACGCAGTATTTT.

V and J are TRBV6-2 or TRBV6-3 and TRBJ2-5; 9 bases agree with TRBD1. This CDR3 comprises 15 residues. Unmatched junction bases numbered 6, after V lost 3 bases and J lost 4 bases. Germline V gene data show CDR1 as MNHEY and CDR2 as SVGEGT. The CDR3 is CASSYGDRERETQYF. In DNA, the CDR3 is TGTGCCAGCAGTTATGGGGACAGGGAACGAGAGACCCAGTACTTC.

The V and J genes are TRBV15 and TRBJ1-2; a weak D match, TRBD1 (6 bases). The V end was cut by 5 bases, the J end by 2 bases, with 15 bases between. CDR3 size: 15 residues. The germline CDR1 and CDR2 sequences are LNHNV and YYDKDF (reference sequence). CDR3 nucleotide sequence: TGTGCCACCAGCCCTCAACTGGGGGCGAACTATGGCTACACCTTC. It yields the protein CATSPQLGANYGYTF.

This chain joins TRBV6-5 and TRBJ1-1; 9 bases map to TRBD1. Losses at the gene ends were 7 bases for V and 7 bases for J; bases not matched to a gene: 10. The V gene's germline CDR1 is MNHEY and CDR2 SVGAGI. The CDR3 length is 14 residues. The CDR3 sequence: CASKSTGTGSEAFF. The CDR3 bases are TGTGCCAGCAAGAGCACCGGGACAGGGAGTGAAGCTTTCTTT.

This clone was counted a single time. The chain has TRBV10-2 and TRBJ2-1; TRBD2 aligns across 14 bases. CDR3 length equals 18 residues. Germline V lookup: CDR1 WSHSY, CDR2 SAAADI. The trim removed 2 bases at V and 7 bases at J, leaving 10 bases unmatched. The CDR3 sequence is CASSETHPGLAGENEQFF. The CDR3 DNA reads TGCGCCAGCAGTGAGACACATCCGGGACTAGCGGGGGAGAATGAGCAGTTCTTC.

The rearrangement uses TRBV5-1 and TRBJ1-1; possible D gene TRBD1, 5 bases. V lost 3 bases and J lost 6, with 15 bases in between. The CDR3 is 14 residues long. The germline CDR1 and CDR2 sequences are SGHRS and YFSETQ. CDR3 amino acids: CASSSGLLDPEAFF. In nucleotides, the CDR3 is TGCGCCAGCAGCTCGGGACTACTAGACCCTGAAGCTTTCTTT. The full variable domain, rest sourced from reference TRBV5-1 and TRBJ1-1, is KAGVTQTPRYLIKTRGQQVTLSCSPISGHRSVSWYQQTPGQGLQFLFEYFSETQRNKGNFPGRFSGRQFSNSRSEMNVSTLELGDSALYLCASSSGLLDPEAFFGQGTRLTVV.

The chain joins TRBV5-6 to TRBJ2-7; 9 nucleotides agree with TRBD1. CDR1 SGHDT and CDR2 YYEEEE come from the germline V gene. CDR3 length equals 14 residues. V was pared by 4 bases and J by 1 base, with 3 bases of the junction left unmatched. The CDR3 DNA is TGTGCCAGCAGCCTGGGACAGGGTTCCTACGAGCAGTACTTC. Amino acids: CASSLGQGSYEQYF. The full variable domain, rest sourced from reference TRBV5-6 and TRBJ2-7, is DAGVTQSPTHLIKTRGQQVTLRCSPKSGHDTVSWYQQALGQGPQFIFQYYEEEERQRGNFPDRFSGHQFPNYSSELNVNALLLGDSALYLCASSLGQGSYEQYFGPGTRLTVT.

This chain links TRBV28 with TRBJ2-3; TRBD2 agrees at 9 bases. CDR3 length equals 17 residues. Trimming at V came to 6 bases and at J to 4 bases, leaving 14 bases not matched to a gene. Germline V gene sequence: CDR1 MDHEN, CDR2 SYDVKM. The CDR3 sequence is CASSGLSSGTPADTQYF. In DNA form, the CDR3 reads TGTGCCAGCAGCGGTTTGTCTAGCGGGACCCCGGCAGATACGCAGTATTTT.

The chain couples TRBV27 to TRBJ1-5, with TRBD1 matching over 8 bases. The CDR3 length is 15 residues. Germline CDR1 and CDR2: MNHEY and SMNVEV (reference sequence). J was trimmed by 6 bases and V by 6 bases; bases with no gene match: 10. The CDR3 loop is CASSRQGPQGQPQHF. CDR3 coding DNA: TGTGCCAGCAGCCGACAGGGGCCGCAGGGTCAGCCCCAGCATTTT.

V gene TRBV4-1 combines with J gene TRBJ2-1; D is possibly TRBD2 (6 bases). Trimming removed 4 bases at V and 5 bases at J, with 15 bases between. CDR1 MGHRA and CDR2 YSYEKL come from the germline V gene. This CDR3 spans 15 amino acids. The CDR3 nucleotides are TGCGCCAGCAGCCGTGGGGGAGGAGGGGACAATGAGCAGTTCTTC. As protein: CASSRGGGGDNEQFF.

This clone was observed once. This chain links TRBV7-2 with TRBJ2-7; maybe TRBD2 (5 bases). V lost 5 bases to trimming and J lost 0 bases, with 11 bases between them. CDR1 is SGHTA and CDR2 is FQGNSA in the germline V gene. The CDR3 spans 14 residues. CDR3 sequence (DNA): TGTGCCAGCAGCATTAGCGTGAGCTCCTACGAGCAGTACTTC. Protein: CASSISVSSYEQYF. Filled out from reference TRBV7-2 and TRBJ2-7, the complete variable domain reads GAGVSQSPSNKVTEKGKDVELRCDPISGHTALYWYRQSLGQGLEFLIYFQGNSAPDKSGLPSDRFSAERTGGSVSTLTIQRTQQEDSAVYLCASSISVSSYEQYFGPGTRLTVT.

The gene calls are TRBV4-2 and TRBJ2-7; 7 bases are a match to TRBD2. CDR3 length: 16 residues. J lost 0 bases, V lost 1 base, and 6 bases had no gene match. Germline CDR1 reads LGHNA; CDR2 reads YNFKEQ. The CDR3 is CASSQAIGGSSYEQYF. The CDR3 bases are TGTGCCAGCAGCCAAGCGATCGGCGGGAGCTCCTACGAGCAGTACTTC.

V usage is TRBV19 and J usage is TRBJ1-2; 8 bases align to TRBD1. The CDR3 totals 15 residues. V was pared by 6 bases and J by 4 bases, with 10 bases of the junction left unmatched. CDR1 is LNHDA, CDR2 SQIVND, per germline (reference sequence). DNA for the CDR3: TGTGCCAGTAGCGTGGGACAGGACTATCTCTATGGCTACACCTTC. Protein product: CASSVGQDYLYGYTF.

The chain uses TRBV27 and TRBJ2-5; 9 bases line up with TRBD1. The CDR3 consists of 15 residues. Germline CDR1 is MNHEY and CDR2 is SMNVEV (reference sequence). V lost 11 bases and J lost 4; bases outside the gene matches: 14. In nucleotides, the CDR3 is TGTGCCCCTCACGTGGGGGACAGGGTTTTAGAGACCCAGTACTTC. Translating it yields CAPHVGDRVLETQYF.

Of note for this clone: Different DNA sequences within this sample yield the same CDR3. The V gene is TRBV7-3, the J gene TRBJ2-2; 8 bases map to TRBD1. CDR1 and CDR2 from the germline V gene are SGHTA and FQGTGA. Germline trimming cut 5 bases from V and 0 bases from J; bases unmatched to any gene: 5. The CDR3 runs to 16 residues. CDR3 in amino acids: CASSPGTGTNTGELFF. In DNA, the CDR3 is TGTGCCAGCAGCCCGGGGACAGGAACGAACACCGGGGAGCTGTTTTTT.

J is TRBJ2-7 and V is TRBV5-5, with D unresolved. Germline loops: CDR1 SGHKS, CDR2 YYEKEE (reference sequence). V was pared by 0 bases and J by 5 bases, with 15 bases between. The CDR3 totals 15 residues. CDR3 sequence reads: CASSLALARSDEQYF. For the CDR3, the DNA is TGTGCCAGCAGCTTGGCACTGGCCAGGTCCGACGAGCAGTACTTC. Using reference TRBV5-5 and TRBJ2-7 for the parts outside the CDR3, the full variable domain is DAGVTQSPTHLIKTRGQQVTLRCSPISGHKSVSWYQQVLGQGPQFIFQYYEKEERGRGNFPDRFSARQFPNYSSELNVNALLLGDSALYLCASSLALARSDEQYFGPGTRLTVT.

V usage is TRBV5-6 and J usage is TRBJ1-5; 7 positions agree with TRBD1. Germline V CDR1 and CDR2: SGHDT, YYEEEE. V gave up 7 bases and J gave up 4 bases; unmatched junction bases: 11. The CDR3 has 15 residues. CDR3 sequence: CASGIGTALNQPQHF. DNA of the CDR3: TGTGCCAGCGGAATTGGGACAGCGTTAAATCAGCCCCAGCATTTT.

The chain links TRBV4-3 to TRBJ1-2; no clear D. CDR1 is LGHNA, CDR2 YSLEER, per germline. The germline V and J ends were trimmed by 0 bases and 5 bases, with 16 bases remaining between them. The CDR3 consists of 16 residues. In DNA form, the CDR3 reads TGCGCCAGCAGCCAAGAAATTCCAGGCCGGGGATATGGCTACACCTTC. Protein sequence: CASSQEIPGRGYGYTF.

This sequence joins TRBV7-2 and TRBJ2-2; 9 bases map to TRBD2. V gave up 5 bases and J gave up 7 bases; unmatched junction bases: 5. The CDR3 is 14 residues long. The germline CDR1 and CDR2 sequences are SGHTA and FQGNSA. CDR3 sequence reads: CASSVLAGFGELFF. CDR3 bases: TGTGCCAGCAGCGTCCTAGCGGGGTTCGGGGAGCTGTTTTTT.